The 4 T cell receptor beta chains below were found in one sample sequenced in a study of T-cell reconstitution after alpha-beta-depleted transplantation in children. Unique molecular identifiers were incorporated during preparation of the TCRbeta library. TCRdb analysed the PCR reads with MiXCR anew, one entry per CDR3 protein. The sample gives about 400,000 distinct CDR3 sequences, roughly 13% of which show up once; 3.5% to 4.5% is in the top ten. The sample consisted of PBMCs, taken from the stem cell graft. The source is a human donor who donated a stem cell graft to a child with Fanconi anemia.

The gene calls are TRBV5-4 and TRBJ1-2; D perhaps matches TRBD1 (5 bases). The germline V gene encodes CDR1 SGHNT and CDR2 YYREEE (reference sequence). CDR3 length: 16 residues. Trimming removed 4 bases from V and 0 bases from J, with 16 bases in between. This CDR3 is CASSRVGQRANYGYTF. CDR3 in DNA: TGTGCCAGCAGCCGAGTAGGACAACGAGCTAACTATGGCTACACCTTC.

In its sample, this clonotype was seen a few times. The rearrangement joins TRBV4-3 to TRBJ2-1; 7 positions agree with TRBD2. The V gene end was trimmed by 4 bases and the J gene end by 3 bases; junction bases not matched to a gene: 6. CDR1 is LGHNA and CDR2 is YSLEER in the germline V gene. The CDR3 spans 15 residues. CDR3 sequence reads: CASSRGSLVYNEQFF. Written as DNA, the CDR3 is TGCGCCAGCAGCCGCGGGAGTCTAGTCTACAATGAGCAGTTCTTC.

This clonotype was seen a few times. V gene TRBV4-2 combines with J gene TRBJ2-5; 8 bases fit TRBD1. Germline V gives CDR1 LGHNA, CDR2 YNFKEQ. V gave up 1 base and J gave up 4 bases; unmatched junction bases: 8. This CDR3 region has 16 residues. The CDR3: CASSQGAGQGGETQYF. Here the CDR3 DNA reads TGTGCCAGCAGCCAAGGAGCAGGACAGGGAGGAGAGACCCAGTACTTC.

This clonotype was detected ten times or more. The chain recombines TRBV6-5 with TRBJ1-4; 8 bases are shared with TRBD1. V was clipped by 0 bases and J by 7 bases; unmatched bases: 4. This CDR3 has 15 amino acids. CDR1 is MNHEY, CDR2 SVGAGI, per germline. The CDR3 loop is CASSYSRTGFEKLFF. The DNA of the CDR3 is TGTGCCAGCAGTTACTCCCGGACAGGGTTTGAAAAACTGTTTTTT.